This T cell receptor (beta chain) derives from a study of type 1 and type 2 diabetes patients. Findings and limits, study-wide: Type 2 diabetes patients had few highly-expanded CD4+ clones, median one.

A remark on this clonotype: Its antigen is undetermined.

The PCR template was genomic DNA. The TCR beta CDR3 region was amplified using 30 forward and 13 reverse primers. TCRdb reprocessed the multiplex PCR reads with MiXCR, giving one entry per CDR3 protein. This repertoire shows about 290,000 distinct CDR3 sequences, approximately 45% found once; its top ten account for roughly 13%. The clonotype was recovered from a man between 18 and 29 years old with type 2 diabetes. Sequenced material: peripheral blood mononuclear cells (PBMCs).

The CDR3 sequence: CASRGLGGYGYTF. CDR3 DNA: TGTGCCAGCAGGGGACTAGGGGGCTATGGCTACACCTTC. This chain joins TRBV28 and TRBJ1-2; weak D call: TRBD1 (6 bases). The germline V gene encodes CDR1 MDHEN and CDR2 SYDVKM. Trimming removed 6 bases at V and 4 bases at J, with 12 bases between. This CDR3 contains 13 residues.